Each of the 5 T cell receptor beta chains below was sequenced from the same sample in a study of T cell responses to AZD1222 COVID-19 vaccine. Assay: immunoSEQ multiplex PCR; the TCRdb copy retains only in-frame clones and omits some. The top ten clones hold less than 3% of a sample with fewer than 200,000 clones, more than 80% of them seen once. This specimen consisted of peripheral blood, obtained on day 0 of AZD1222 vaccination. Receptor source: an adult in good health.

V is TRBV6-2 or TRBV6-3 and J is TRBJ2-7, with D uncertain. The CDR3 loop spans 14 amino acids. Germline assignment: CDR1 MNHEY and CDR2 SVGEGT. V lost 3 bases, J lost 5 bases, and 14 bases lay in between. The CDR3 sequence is CASSYRHHLDEQYF. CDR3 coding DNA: TGTGCCAGCAGTTATCGGCACCACCTAGACGAGCAGTACTTC.

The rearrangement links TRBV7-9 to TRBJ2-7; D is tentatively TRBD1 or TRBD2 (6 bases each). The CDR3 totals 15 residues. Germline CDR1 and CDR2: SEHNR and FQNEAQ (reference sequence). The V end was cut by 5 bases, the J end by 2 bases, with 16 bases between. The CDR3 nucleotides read TGTGCCAGCAGCCGGAGGGGGAGGAATCCCTACGAGCAGTACTTC. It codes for CASSRRGRNPYEQYF.

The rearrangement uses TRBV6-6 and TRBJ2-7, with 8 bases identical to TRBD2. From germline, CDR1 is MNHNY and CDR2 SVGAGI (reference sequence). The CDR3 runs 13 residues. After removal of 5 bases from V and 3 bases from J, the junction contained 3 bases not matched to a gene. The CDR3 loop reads CASSVAGYYEQYF. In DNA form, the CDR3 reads TGTGCCAGCAGTGTAGCGGGGTACTACGAGCAGTACTTC.

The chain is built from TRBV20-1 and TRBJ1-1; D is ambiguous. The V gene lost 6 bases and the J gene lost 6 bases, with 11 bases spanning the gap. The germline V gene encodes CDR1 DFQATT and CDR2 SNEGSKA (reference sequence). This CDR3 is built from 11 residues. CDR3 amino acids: CSALNRPEAFF. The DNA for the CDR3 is TGCAGTGCCTTGAACCGACCTGAAGCTTTCTTT.

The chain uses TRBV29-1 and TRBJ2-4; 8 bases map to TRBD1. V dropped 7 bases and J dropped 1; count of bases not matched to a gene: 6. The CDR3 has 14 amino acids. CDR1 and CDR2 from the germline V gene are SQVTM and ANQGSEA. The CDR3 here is CSAQGGIAKNIQYF. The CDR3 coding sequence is TGCAGCGCACAGGGGGGTATTGCCAAAAACATTCAGTACTTC.